The 3 T cell receptor beta chains listed next were all sequenced from one sample in a study of cytomegalovirus exposure and HLA in healthy donors. The PCR contained 60 Vbeta and 13 Jbeta primers. Some clones are missing from TCRdb's copy, which holds only in-frame ones; the method was immunoSEQ multiplex PCR. Its listing shows roughly 60,000 clones. Sequenced: PBMCs. The receptors were sampled from a woman aged 18 to 35 in good health and CMV-seronegative.

The V and J genes are TRBV6-5 and TRBJ1-2, with D tentatively TRBD1 (5 bases). Trimming shortened V by 0 bases and J by 4 bases, and 15 bases separated the two germline ends. Per the germline V gene, CDR1 is MNHEY and CDR2 is SVGAGI. This CDR3 has 16 residues. The CDR3 loop reads CASSYSNVRGAYGYTF. The CDR3 coding sequence is TGTGCCAGCAGTTACTCGAACGTAAGGGGCGCCTATGGCTACACCTTC.

The chain is built from TRBV19 and TRBJ2-7; a weak D match, TRBD1 (5 bases). The CDR3 totals 14 residues. V gave up 0 bases and J gave up 3 bases, with 9 bases separating them. Germline CDR1 reads LNHDA; CDR2 reads SQIVND (reference sequence). CDR3 DNA sequence: TGTGCCAGTAGTATAGATCAGGGCAGCTACGAGCAGTACTTC. Its translation: CASSIDQGSYEQYF.

This rearrangement joins TRBV30 to TRBJ1-1; TRBD1 is a possible D gene (5 bases). Trimming stripped 8 bases from V and 2 bases from J, with 27 bases between. Germline V gene sequence: CDR1 GTSNPN, CDR2 SVGIG (reference sequence). This CDR3 has 17 amino acids. CDR3 amino acids: CALFPPRSSRVNTEAFF. For the CDR3, the DNA is TGTGCCCTATTCCCCCCGCGGTCTTCCAGGGTAAACACTGAAGCTTTCTTT.